One and the same sample provided the 14 T cell receptor beta chains below, sequenced in a study of T cell repertoires and HLA-DP antigens. These receptors have no identified antigens. TCRdb's table, derived via immunoSEQ multiplex PCR, lists solely in-frame clones and lacks some. In the table there are 75,000 to 90,000 clones, approximately 89% of which are singletons. Sequenced input: CD4+ T cells from PBMCs. The receptors shown here come from a man aged 45-60 years in good health and CMV-seronegative.

V usage is TRBV7-8 and J usage is TRBJ1-5; D perhaps matches TRBD1 (6 bases). This CDR3 contains 15 residues. Deletions cut 3 bases from V and 5 bases from J, with 14 bases between. The germline V gene encodes CDR1 SGHVS and CDR2 FQNEAQ. DNA of the CDR3: TGTGCCAGCAGCTTGGGGGGGCCGGGCGATCAGCCCCAGCATTTT. Translation: CASSLGGPGDQPQHF.

The V call is TRBV29-1, the J call TRBJ2-1, with 7 bases identical to TRBD2. The CDR3 runs 14 residues. V dropped 3 bases and J dropped 4; count of bases not matched to a gene: 6. Germline assignment: CDR1 SQVTM and CDR2 ANQGSEA. CDR3 nucleotides: TGCAGCGTTGACCCCAGCGGGATGTACAATGAGCAGTTCTTC. This sequence encodes CSVDPSGMYNEQFF.

This rearrangement joins TRBV5-1 to TRBJ2-7; tentatively, D is TRBD1 (6 bases). The CDR3 runs to 14 residues. The V gene lost 4 bases and the J gene lost 3 bases, with 14 bases spanning the gap. In germline, CDR1 is SGHRS, CDR2 YFSETQ. CDR3 amino acids: CASSPPGQIYEQYF. As DNA, the CDR3 is TGCGCCAGCAGCCCCCCCGGACAGATCTACGAGCAGTACTTC.

This clone was seen just once. The V and J genes are TRBV19 and TRBJ2-7, with D possibly matching TRBD1 (6 bases). This CDR3 contains 14 residues. The germline CDR1 and CDR2 sequences are LNHDA and SQIVND (reference sequence). Trimming pared 0 bases from V and 1 base from J, leaving 7 bases between. CDR3 region: CASSIEGTSYEQYF. DNA of the CDR3: TGTGCCAGTAGTATAGAGGGGACATCCTACGAGCAGTACTTC.

This chain uses TRBV5-1 with TRBJ1-2; 7 positions match TRBD1. CDR3 length: 13 residues. Trimming at V came to 8 bases and at J to 5 bases, leaving 9 bases not matched to a gene. Germline CDR1 is SGHRS and CDR2 is YFSETQ. The CDR3: CARDRVRFYGYTF. As DNA, the CDR3 is TGCGCCAGAGACAGGGTCCGTTTTTATGGCTACACCTTC.

The rearrangement uses TRBV15 and TRBJ1-1; D is unresolved. The CDR3 has 14 residues. The V and J ends lost 0 bases and 5 bases respectively, with 10 bases between them. The germline CDR1 and CDR2 sequences are LNHNV and YYDKDF (reference sequence). The CDR3 DNA reads as TGTGCCACCAGCAGAGATGGCCAAGGAACTGAAGCTTTCTTT. Protein sequence: CATSRDGQGTEAFF.

The chain carries TRBV2 and TRBJ1-5; D unresolved. Germline V gene lookup returns CDR1 SNHLY and CDR2 FYNNEI. The germline V and J ends were trimmed by 6 bases and 0 bases, with 9 bases remaining between them. This CDR3 is built from 14 residues. The CDR3 region has the DNA TGTGCCAGCAGCCCGTCCTATAGCAATCAGCCCCAGCATTTT. Translated: CASSPSYSNQPQHF.

This sequence joins TRBV6-1 and TRBJ2-5; D call uncertain. Germline lookup yields CDR1 MNHNS and CDR2 SASEGT. The CDR3 is 16 residues long. V lost 0 bases and J 5 bases, leaving 16 bases between the germline ends. The CDR3 nucleotides are TGTGCCAGCAGTGAAGCTTCGGGCTCAGTTAGCGAGACCCAGTACTTC. Translating gives CASSEASGSVSETQYF.

This sequence joins TRBV2 and TRBJ2-3; TRBD1 is a possible D gene (6 bases). Germline CDR1 is SNHLY and CDR2 is FYNNEI. The CDR3 extends over 15 amino acids. The germline V and J ends were trimmed by 2 bases and 2 bases, with 11 bases remaining between them. CDR3 sequence (DNA): TGTGCCAGCAGTGAACAGGGGCCAGCCACAGATACGCAGTATTTT. It yields the protein CASSEQGPATDTQYF.

The chain recombines TRBV5-4 with TRBJ2-1; TRBD2 matches at 11 bases. The CDR3 spans 17 residues. Germline V gene lookup returns CDR1 SGHNT and CDR2 YYREEE (reference sequence). V was clipped by 4 bases and J by 7 bases; unmatched bases: 13. DNA for the CDR3: TGTGCCAGCAGCCCCCGAGGCCCGGGACTAGCGGTAAATGAGCAGTTCTTC. Residues: CASSPRGPGLAVNEQFF.

The V and J genes are TRBV6-4 and TRBJ1-1, with D hard to call. The CDR3 loop spans 9 amino acids. The germline CDR1 and CDR2 sequences are MRHNA and SNTAGT. Trimming took 10 bases from V and 10 from J, leaving 10 bases between them. CDR3 protein: CAIPEGAFF. The CDR3, as DNA: TGTGCCATCCCTGAAGGAGCTTTCTTT.

The chain combines TRBV7-2 with TRBJ2-1; D is possibly TRBD1 or TRBD2 (6 bases each). Germline CDR1 SGHTA, CDR2 FQGNSA. This CDR3 has 15 residues. V was shortened by 1 base and J by 4 bases, with 11 bases between the two germline ends. The DNA of the CDR3 is TGTGCCAGCAGCTTAGTGGCGGGACATTACAATGAGCAGTTCTTC. Protein product: CASSLVAGHYNEQFF.

The genes are TRBV14 and TRBJ2-7; 13 bases are shared with TRBD2. Germline CDR1 and CDR2: SGHDN and FVKESK. V shed 4 bases and J 5 bases; nucleotides not matched to a gene: 2. The CDR3 has 14 residues. CDR3 coding DNA: TGTGCCAGCAGCCGACTAGCGGGGGGAAACGAGCAGTACTTC. Protein sequence: CASSRLAGGNEQYF.

The sample holds a few counts of this clone. The chain is built from TRBV5-8 and TRBJ1-5, with D maybe TRBD1 (5 bases). Between the trimmed V and J ends, which lost 1 base and 4 bases, there was a span of 15 bases. Germline V gives CDR1 SGHTS, CDR2 YDEGEE. CDR3 length: 16 amino acids. CDR3 DNA: TGTGCCAGCAGCTTGAACACCGGGACGGATAATCAGCCCCAGCATTTT. This codes for CASSLNTGTDNQPQHF.